The 28 T cell receptor beta chains presented below share a single source sample, sequenced in a study of shared clonotypes between healthy human individuals. Profiling relied on immunoSEQ multiplex PCR, and the TCRdb table lists in-frame clones only, not all of them. This table holds some 1.5 million clones, under 99% found once. Source material: naive CD4+ T cells sorted from blood. The sample's subset: CD45RA+ positively selected. These receptor sequences come from a man aged 25-45 years in good health.

The chain combines TRBV6-5 with TRBJ2-7, with D perhaps TRBD2 (5 bases). The CDR3 is made up of 12 amino acids. Per germline, CDR1 MNHEY and CDR2 SVGAGI. With 8 bases removed from V and 2 bases from J, the gap between germline ends came to 10 bases. The CDR3 loop reads CASGERTYEQYF. Here the CDR3 DNA reads TGTGCCAGCGGGGAGCGAACCTACGAGCAGTACTTC.

The V call is TRBV21-1, the J call TRBJ2-7. TRBV21-1 constitutes a pseudogene. This CDR3 has 11 amino acids. The CDR3 bases are TGTGCCAGCAGCAAAGATCCCGAGCAGTACTTC. The encoded protein is CASSKDPEQYF.

This clone came up once. The chain links TRBV2 to TRBJ1-5, with a possible D match to TRBD1 (6 bases). Germline-derived CDR1 and CDR2 are SNHLY and FYNNEI. V was clipped by 1 base and J by 5 bases, with 9 bases between them. The CDR3 loop spans 14 amino acids. CDR3 nucleotide sequence: TGTGCCAGCAGTGAAGACAGGGTTCATCAGCCCCAGCATTTT. Amino acids: CASSEDRVHQPQHF.

A single count supports this clone. This sequence joins TRBV28 and TRBJ1-4; 7 positions match TRBD1. This CDR3 comprises 14 residues. The junction had 9 bases not matched to a gene; V was cut back by 6 bases and J by 8 bases. CDR1 is MDHEN and CDR2 is SYDVKM in the germline V gene. Here the CDR3 reads CASRPGTVLEKLFF. CDR3 coding DNA: TGTGCCAGCAGACCCGGGACAGTCTTGGAAAAACTGTTTTTT. Full variable domain (outside the CDR3, taken from reference TRBV28 and TRBJ1-4): DVKVTQSSRYLVKRTGEKVFLECVQDMDHENMFWYRQDPGLGLRLIYFSYDVKMKEKGDIPEGYSVSREKKERFSLILESASTNQTSMYLCASRPGTVLEKLFFGSGTQLSVL.

V is TRBV12-5 and J is TRBJ1-2, with D perhaps matching TRBD1 (5 bases). Between the trimmed V and J ends, which lost 4 bases and 7 bases, there was a span of 22 bases. CDR3 size: 16 residues. CDR1 LGHNT and CDR2 FRNRAP come from the germline V gene. The CDR3 sequence: CASGSGTTGLGGGYTF. CDR3 nucleotides: TGTGCTAGTGGTTCGGGTACGACGGGCCTCGGGGGTGGCTACACCTTC.

In regard to this clone: The same CDR3 is also encoded by other DNA sequences in this sample. The chain is built from TRBV9 and TRBJ2-3; 7 positions agree with TRBD1. CDR1 SGDLS and CDR2 YYNGEE come from the germline V gene. V dropped 4 bases and J dropped 2; count of bases not matched to a gene: 7. The CDR3 has 15 amino acids. The CDR3 nucleotides read TGTGCCAGCAGCCCTGGGGACAGATCCACAGATACGCAGTATTTT. Protein sequence: CASSPGDRSTDTQYF. Complete variable domain (other parts from reference TRBV9 and TRBJ2-3): DSGVTQTPKHLITATGQRVTLRCSPRSGDLSVYWYQQSLDQGLQFLIQYYNGEERAKGNILERFSAQQFPDLHSELNLSSLELGDSALYFCASSPGDRSTDTQYFGPGTRLTVL.

This clone was seen once. This chain connects TRBV6-5 to TRBJ2-7, with a tentative D call TRBD1 (5 bases). The CDR3 has 15 residues. V lost 3 bases and J 3 bases, leaving 15 bases between the germline ends. Germline CDR1 reads MNHEY; CDR2 reads SVGAGI. In DNA, the CDR3 is TGTGCCAGCAGTTATCATGACAGTTCAATCTACGAGCAGTACTTC. Its protein product is CASSYHDSSIYEQYF.

The chain couples TRBV5-1 to TRBJ2-7; TRBD1 matches 8 bases. Germline CDR1 and CDR2: SGHRS and YFSETQ. V gave up 0 bases and J gave up 5 bases; unmatched junction bases: 10. CDR3 length: 16 residues. This CDR3 reads CASSLERSDRVHEQYF. The CDR3 nucleotides are TGCGCCAGCAGCTTGGAACGGTCGGACAGGGTCCACGAGCAGTACTTC.

The chain joins TRBV27 to TRBJ1-5; a possible D gene is TRBD1 (5 bases). This CDR3 has 13 residues. CDR1 is MNHEY, CDR2 SMNVEV, per germline (reference sequence). Trimming took off 6 bases at V and 4 bases at J, with 10 bases between the two ends. The CDR3 sequence: CASRRDPNQPQHF. CDR3 sequence (DNA): TGTGCCAGCAGACGGGACCCTAATCAGCCCCAGCATTTT.

The CDR3 sequence is CASSYFAASTDTQYF. CDR3 nucleotide sequence: TGTGCCAGCAGTTACTTTGCGGCTAGCACAGATACGCAGTATTTT. J is TRBJ2-3 and V is TRBV6-5; no firm D call. This CDR3 comprises 15 residues. V gave up 1 base and J gave up 0 bases, with 8 bases separating them. Germline V gives CDR1 MNHEY, CDR2 SVGAGI.

This chain uses TRBV2 with TRBJ2-1; D call uncertain. Deletions cut 0 bases from V and 10 bases from J, with 13 bases between. The CDR3 covers 14 residues. CDR1 and CDR2 (germline): SNHLY, FYNNEI. CDR3 region: CASSEALGRREQFF. The CDR3 DNA sequence: TGTGCCAGCAGTGAAGCGCTTGGTAGGCGGGAGCAGTTCTTC.

This chain's CDR3 is CASSLAGGLAEAFF. In nucleotides, the CDR3 is TGTGCCAGCAGCTTAGCGGGGGGCTTAGCTGAAGCTTTCTTT. The V gene is TRBV11-2, the J gene TRBJ1-1, with a tentative D call TRBD1 (6 bases). V gave up 1 base and J gave up 6 bases, with 12 bases separating them. Looked up from germline, CDR1 is SGHAT and CDR2 is FQNNGV. The CDR3 is made up of 14 amino acids.

Points on this clone: The sample carries other DNA sequences with the same CDR3. J is TRBJ1-1 and V is TRBV20-1; D is undetermined. The CDR3 consists of 11 residues. V gave up 3 bases and J gave up 2 bases, with 4 bases separating them. The germline gives CDR1 DFQATT, CDR2 SNEGSKA (reference sequence). The CDR3 is CSASENTEAFF. In DNA, the CDR3 is TGCAGTGCTAGTGAAAACACTGAAGCTTTCTTT.

This sequence joins TRBV21-1 and TRBJ2-7; TRBD1 is the table's D call and was not checked against the DNA. TRBV21-1 is termed a pseudogene. The CDR3 totals 16 residues. The CDR3 loop is CASSTPSTGRRYEQYF. CDR3 sequence (DNA): TGTGCCAGCAGCACGCCTTCGACAGGGAGGAGGTACGAGCAGTACTTC.

The CDR3 protein is CASSPRDRGGSWEQYF. Here the CDR3 DNA reads TGTGCCAGCAGCCCAAGGGACAGGGGAGGAAGTTGGGAGCAGTACTTC. The chain is built from TRBV7-9 and TRBJ2-7; 10 nucleotides line up with TRBD1. The CDR3 contains 16 residues. With 5 bases clipped from V and 7 bases from J, the junction kept 14 bases outside the gene matches. From germline, CDR1 is SEHNR and CDR2 FQNEAQ (reference sequence).

This chain links TRBV29-1 with TRBJ2-6, with 8 bases aligning to TRBD1. Germline V gene data show CDR1 as SQVTM and CDR2 as ANQGSEA. The CDR3 runs to 12 residues. V lost 5 bases and J lost 13; bases outside the gene matches: 7. CDR3 amino acids: CSVSDRGGVLTF. The CDR3 DNA sequence: TGCAGCGTTTCCGACAGGGGCGGGGTCCTGACTTTC. Full variable domain (remainder filled in from reference TRBV29-1 and TRBJ2-6): SAVISQKPSRDICQRGTSLTIQCQVDSQVTMMFWYRQQPGQSLTLIATANQGSEATYESGFVIDKFPISRPNLTFSTLTVSNMSPEDSSIYLCSVSDRGGVLTFGAGSRLTVL.

V gene TRBV10-3 combines with J gene TRBJ1-5, with TRBD1 matching 8 bases. V lost 4 bases to trimming and J lost 1 base; unmatched junction nucleotides: 9. The CDR3 runs 17 residues. Germline assignment: CDR1 ENHRY and CDR2 SYGVKD. The CDR3 DNA sequence: TGTGCCATCAGTGGAGACAGGGGTGGAGTAAGCAATCAGCCCCAGCATTTT. Translating it yields CAISGDRGGVSNQPQHF.

V usage is TRBV9 and J usage is TRBJ2-1, with 7 bases identical to TRBD2. V shed 1 base and J 5 bases; nucleotides not matched to a gene: 6. The germline gives CDR1 SGDLS, CDR2 YYNGEE. There are 15 residues in the CDR3. The CDR3 region has the DNA TGTGCCAGCAGCGTAACGGGGGGACGTAACAATGAGCAGTTCTTC. Translated: CASSVTGGRNNEQFF.

The rearrangement joins TRBV5-1 to TRBJ2-7; 8 positions match TRBD1. This CDR3 contains 15 residues. Trimming cost V 3 bases and J 0 bases; bases outside gene matches: 5. Germline values: CDR1 SGHRS, CDR2 YFSETQ. Written as DNA, the CDR3 is TGCGCCAGCAGCTCGGGACAGGTAGACTCCTACGAGCAGTACTTC. This codes for CASSSGQVDSYEQYF.

The CDR3 nucleotides read TGTGCCAGCAGTAAGGCGGTCCCCCTTCGGACCCAGTACTTC. Encoded protein: CASSKAVPLRTQYF. The chain uses TRBV27 and TRBJ2-5; D is unclear. The CDR3 is made up of 14 amino acids. CDR1 MNHEY and CDR2 SMNVEV come from the germline V gene (reference sequence). V lost 5 bases to trimming and J lost 7 bases, with 17 bases between them.

J is TRBJ1-3 and V is TRBV7-2; D is unresolved. The CDR3 covers 15 residues. Trimming pared 6 bases from V and 0 bases from J, leaving 12 bases between. Germline CDR1 is SGHTA and CDR2 is FQGNSA. The DNA for the CDR3 is TGTGCCAGCAGTTCGGACGGGAGCTCTGGAAACACCATATATTTT. Its translation is CASSSDGSSGNTIYF.

V usage is TRBV19 and J usage is TRBJ2-2; D is unresolved. The CDR3 has 16 amino acids. Germline-derived CDR1 and CDR2 are LNHDA and SQIVND (reference sequence). The ends were cut back, 2 bases at V and 0 bases at J, with 10 bases in the middle. This CDR3 is CASSITLSTNTGELFF. The CDR3 DNA reads as TGTGCCAGTAGTATAACCCTATCAACGAACACCGGGGAGCTGTTTTTT.

The chain links TRBV6-4 to TRBJ1-4, with 7 positions matching TRBD1. The V segment lost 4 bases and the J segment 1 base; nucleotides outside the gene matches: 9. The CDR3 consists of 17 residues. Germline CDR1 and CDR2: MRHNA and SNTAGT. The CDR3 nucleotides are TGTGCCAGCAGTGTCGCAGGGGGGGCAGTAACTAATGAAAAACTGTTTTTT. Amino acid sequence: CASSVAGGAVTNEKLFF.

The gene calls are TRBV7-2 and TRBJ1-2, with D possibly being TRBD1 (6 bases). Looked up from germline, CDR1 is SGHTA and CDR2 is FQGNSA. The CDR3 is 14 residues long. The ends were cut back, 1 base at V and 5 bases at J, with 11 bases in the middle. The CDR3 DNA sequence: TGTGCCAGCAGCTTAGGAAGGGGGTTATATGGCTACACCTTC. Amino acid sequence: CASSLGRGLYGYTF. Full variable domain (remainder filled in from reference TRBV7-2 and TRBJ1-2): GAGVSQSPSNKVTEKGKDVELRCDPISGHTALYWYRQSLGQGLEFLIYFQGNSAPDKSGLPSDRFSAERTGGSVSTLTIQRTQQEDSAVYLCASSLGRGLYGYTFGSGTRLTVV.

J is TRBJ2-1 and V is TRBV2; D may match TRBD1 or TRBD2 (5 bases each). This CDR3 comprises 11 residues. Germline V gene data show CDR1 as SNHLY and CDR2 as FYNNEI. Trimming took 8 bases from V and 9 from J, leaving 11 bases between them. CDR3 nucleotides: TGTGCCAGCGCTGCGAGGGGTGAGCAGTTCTTC. It codes for CASAARGEQFF.

The genes are TRBV28 and TRBJ2-1, with 8 positions matching TRBD2. CDR3 length: 15 residues. Germline V gene sequence: CDR1 MDHEN, CDR2 SYDVKM. Losses at the gene ends were 6 bases for V and 5 bases for J; bases not matched to a gene: 9. CDR3 bases: TGTGCCAGCAGCTCAGCTGGACTAGCTAACAATGAGCAGTTCTTC. Translation gives CASSSAGLANNEQFF.

The genes are TRBV2 and TRBJ2-1; 11 positions agree with TRBD2. The ends lost 6 bases at V and 9 bases at J; junction bases unmatched: 10. Germline V CDR1 and CDR2: SNHLY, FYNNEI. CDR3 size: 15 residues. The CDR3 DNA reads as TGTGCCAGCAGGGCCCTAGCGGGAGGCGGGAGTGAGCAGTTCTTC. Translation: CASRALAGGGSEQFF.

The V gene is TRBV10-3, the J gene TRBJ2-1; 10 bases agree with TRBD1. V lost 6 bases and J lost 7; bases outside the gene matches: 12. Germline V gene data show CDR1 as ENHRY and CDR2 as SYGVKD. This CDR3 has 16 residues. The CDR3, as DNA: TGTGCCATCAGCAATCCCGGACAGGGGGAATCTAATGAGCAGTTCTTC. Its protein is CAISNPGQGESNEQFF.